The 13 T cell receptor beta chains given below trace back to one sample, sequenced in a study of blood T cells in healthy people across ages. The use of a sample-barcoded 5' primer and a J-beta primer mix characterized a second PCR of about 7 to 12 cycles. From the 5' RACE reads, TCRdb called clonotypes with MiXCR, one entry per CDR3 protein. The sample carries about 1.7 million distinct CDR3 sequences, 28% recorded once. The sequencing sample was made of blood. These receptor sequences come from a woman aged 25-40 years in good health.

With regard to this clonotype: One base away lies a much larger clone, so this may be a sequencing read error. The gene calls are TRBV7-9 and TRBJ1-2; tentative D call: TRBD1 (5 bases). CDR3 length: 14 amino acids. The V gene's germline CDR1 is SEHNR and CDR2 FQNEAQ (reference sequence). CDR3 DNA: TGTGCCAGCAGCCCACGGGACTTAAACTATGGCCACACCTTC. It is translated as CASSPRDLNYGHTF.

This clonotype was seen a few times. The chain has TRBV30 and TRBJ2-3; 13 bases match TRBD2. The length of the CDR3 is 17 residues. From germline, CDR1 is GTSNPN and CDR2 SVGIG (reference sequence). V shed 3 bases, J shed 2 bases, and the junction held 8 bases outside the gene matches. CDR3 sequence: CAWRGLAGIPITDTQYF. In DNA form, the CDR3 reads TGTGCCTGGAGGGGACTAGCGGGAATCCCAATCACAGATACGCAGTATTTT.

There are many counts of this clonotype. V is TRBV6-1 and J is TRBJ2-3, with a tentative D call TRBD1 (7 bases). Germline V gives CDR1 MNHNS, CDR2 SASEGT. The V end was cut by 2 bases, the J end by 3 bases, with 12 bases between. CDR3 length: 15 amino acids. DNA of the CDR3: TGTGCCAGCAGTGAAAGACCAGGGGGGACAGATACGCAGTATTTT. It encodes CASSERPGGTDTQYF.

The V call is TRBV3-1, the J call TRBJ2-7; possibly TRBD1 for D (6 bases). Germline CDR1 and CDR2: LGHDT and YNNKEL (reference sequence). V was clipped by 6 bases and J by 5 bases, with 17 bases between them. The CDR3 spans 14 residues. The CDR3 nucleotides read TGTGCCAGCAGACCGACAGGTACTACAAACGAGCAGTACTTC. Amino acid sequence: CASRPTGTTNEQYF.

This clonotype was observed a handful of times. At one of its ends the junction is not consistent with the germline gene, which may arise from a read error. The V and J genes are TRBV5-6 and TRBJ1-1, with TRBD1 matching 10 bases. This CDR3 has 17 residues. Germline loops: CDR1 SGHDT, CDR2 YYEEEE. The CDR3 DNA reads as TGTGCCAGCACCCCCGGGGGGACAGGGGTCATGAACACTAAAGCTTTCTTT. Translating it yields CASTPGGTGVMNTKAFF.

This sequence joins TRBV2 and TRBJ2-5, with TRBD2 as a possible D gene (5 bases). Trimming cost V 1 base and J 4 bases, with 7 bases left between them. Germline CDR1 SNHLY, CDR2 FYNNEI. The CDR3 is 13 amino acids. CDR3 sequence reads: CASSEGERETQYF. The CDR3 DNA reads TGTGCCAGCAGTGAAGGGGAGAGAGAGACCCAGTACTTC.

This clonotype was picked up many times. Relative to the germline gene, one junction end is altered; a read error may explain this. Here the CDR3 DNA reads TGTGCCAGCAGCCAGGGACAGGGGGGGGACTATGGCTACACCTTC. Residues: CASSQGQGGDYGYTF. This sequence joins TRBV4-1 and TRBJ1-2; 11 bases match TRBD1. CDR1 is MGHRA and CDR2 is YSYEKL in the germline V gene. This CDR3 has 15 amino acids.

This chain joins TRBV12-3 or TRBV12-4 and TRBJ1-1; D not certain. V dropped 6 bases and J dropped 6 bases, with 14 bases sitting between them. There are 13 residues in the CDR3. Written as DNA, the CDR3 is TGTGCCAGCAGGCCGATGGCGTACTCTGAAGCTTTCTTT. This translates into CASRPMAYSEAFF.

In its sample, this clonotype was seen a few times. The rearrangement joins TRBV29-1 to TRBJ1-6; D uncertain. This CDR3 has 13 residues. V lost 4 bases and J 7 bases, leaving 11 bases between the germline ends. Germline CDR1 and CDR2: SQVTM and ANQGSEA. The CDR3 nucleotides are TGCAGCGTTGGACGGGAACCCAATTCACCCCTCCACTTT. Amino acid sequence: CSVGREPNSPLHF. Based on the CDR3 plus reference TRBV29-1 and TRBJ1-6, the full variable domain is SAVISQKPSRDICQRGTSLTIQCQVDSQVTMMFWYRQQPGQSLTLIATANQGSEATYESGFVIDKFPISRPNLTFSTLTVSNMSPEDSSIYLCSVGREPNSPLHFGNGTRLTVT.

This clonotype was recorded many times. In nucleotides, the CDR3 is TGCGCCAGCAGACAAGACGCAAACTATGGCTACACCTTC. This encodes CASRQDANYGYTF. The chain is built from TRBV5-1 and TRBJ1-2; D is undetermined. V lost 5 bases to trimming and J lost 2 bases, with 10 bases between them. Germline V CDR1 and CDR2: SGHRS, YFSETQ. The CDR3 loop spans 13 amino acids.

The sample holds a few counts of this clonotype. CDR3 in amino acids: CASSPGTGEEPQHF. The CDR3, as DNA: TGCGCCAGCAGCCCAGGGACAGGGGAAGAGCCCCAGCATTTT. V gene TRBV5-1 combines with J gene TRBJ1-5; 10 bases are a match to TRBD1. V dropped 4 bases and J dropped 8; count of bases not matched to a gene: 6. Germline V lookup: CDR1 SGHRS, CDR2 YFSETQ. This CDR3 is built from 14 residues. Drawing the rest from reference TRBV5-1 and TRBJ1-5, the complete variable domain is KAGVTQTPRYLIKTRGQQVTLSCSPISGHRSVSWYQQTPGQGLQFLFEYFSETQRNKGNFPGRFSGRQFSNSRSEMNVSTLELGDSALYLCASSPGTGEEPQHFGDGTRLSIL.

Notes on this clonotype: One end of the junction fails to match germline, which may point to a read error. This sequence joins TRBV5-1 and TRBJ2-1; 10 bases fit TRBD2. There are 16 residues in the CDR3. The germline V gene has CDR1 SGHRS and CDR2 YFSETQ. CDR3 residues: CASRLSPSGRTGEQFF. The CDR3 DNA is TGCGCCAGCCGCTTATCCCCTAGCGGGAGAACGGGCGAGCAGTTCTTC.

The table lists this clonotype with a few counts. The rearrangement links TRBV14 to TRBJ2-1; 7 nucleotides match TRBD2. Germline V lookup: CDR1 SGHDN, CDR2 FVKESK. The CDR3 has 13 residues. V shed 5 bases and J 13 bases; nucleotides not matched to a gene: 11. This CDR3 is CASSGRDGLLQFF. CDR3 coding DNA: TGTGCCAGCAGCGGGAGGGACGGATTGCTACAGTTCTTC.